The 32 T cell receptor beta chains below come from one sample, sequenced in a study of CD8 T cells in Susac syndrome. After extraction with the RNeasy kit, about 0.45 to 1 ug of the RNA was reverse transcribed using random hexamers. TCRdb processed the immunoSEQ multiplex PCR reads anew with MiXCR; each CDR3 protein has one entry. The data hold some 180,000 distinct CDR3 sequences, with about 93% observed a single time. Sequencing was carried out using CD4+ T cells from PBMCs. Receptor source: a human donor with Susac syndrome.

The V gene is TRBV20-1, the J gene TRBJ1-2; unclear D gene. V lost 0 bases and J lost 6, with 8 bases in between. The germline V gene has CDR1 DFQATT and CDR2 SNEGSKA (reference sequence). The CDR3 runs to 12 residues. CDR3 amino acids: CSARDFRDGYTF. CDR3 coding DNA: TGCAGTGCTAGAGATTTTAGGGATGGCTACACCTTC.

The chain has TRBV30 and TRBJ2-5; D perhaps matches TRBD1 (6 bases). The CDR3 runs to 13 residues. The germline V gene has CDR1 GTSNPN and CDR2 SVGIG (reference sequence). The ends were cut back, 5 bases at V and 8 bases at J, with 18 bases in the middle. The CDR3 bases are TGTGCCTGGGGGTGGGGGCCCAAGAGTACCCAGTACTTC. It is translated as CAWGWGPKSTQYF.

This chain links TRBV20-1 with TRBJ2-5, with 7 bases fitting TRBD1. With 4 bases clipped from V and 2 bases from J, the junction kept 7 bases outside the gene matches. The CDR3 has 14 amino acids. Germline V gives CDR1 DFQATT, CDR2 SNEGSKA (reference sequence). CDR3 nucleotides: TGCAGTGCTAAACCCGGGGACAGTCAAGAGACCCAGTACTTC. This translates into CSAKPGDSQETQYF.

J is TRBJ2-5 and V is TRBV12-3 or TRBV12-4; 10 bases align to TRBD2. V was clipped by 2 bases and J by 5 bases; unmatched bases: 5. The CDR3 spans 15 residues. As DNA, the CDR3 is TGTGCCAGCAGTTTAAGGCCTAGCGGGAGTGAGACCCAGTACTTC. Translation gives CASSLRPSGSETQYF.

This chain links TRBV2 with TRBJ2-7; tentatively, D is TRBD2 (5 bases). Per germline, CDR1 SNHLY and CDR2 FYNNEI. CDR3 size: 14 residues. Trimming shortened V by 5 bases and J by 0 bases, and 11 bases separated the two germline ends. The CDR3, as DNA: TGTGCCAGCAGTTGGAGGACTGCCTCCTACGAGCAGTACTTC. It specifies CASSWRTASYEQYF.

The chain employs TRBV7-9 and TRBJ1-5; D gene unclear. The CDR3 extends over 13 amino acids. The germline V gene encodes CDR1 SEHNR and CDR2 FQNEAQ (reference sequence). V shed 2 bases and J shed 4 bases, with 6 bases lying between them. The CDR3 DNA reads TGTGCCAGCAGCTTATACGAGAATCAGCCCCAGCATTTT. Protein: CASSLYENQPQHF.

This chain uses TRBV20-1 with TRBJ1-2; D unclear. The V and J ends lost 4 bases and 0 bases respectively, with 18 bases between them. This CDR3 has 16 amino acids. Germline values: CDR1 DFQATT, CDR2 SNEGSKA (reference sequence). CDR3 DNA sequence: TGCAGTGCTATACAACAGAGTTCCACTTCTAACTATGGCTACACCTTC. Its translation: CSAIQQSSTSNYGYTF.

J is TRBJ2-7 and V is TRBV30; the match to TRBD1 covers 7 bases. This CDR3 spans 12 amino acids. V gave up 3 bases and J gave up 5 bases; unmatched junction bases: 4. Germline CDR1 GTSNPN, CDR2 SVGIG (reference sequence). As DNA, the CDR3 is TGTGCCTGGAGCTCGACAGGGCACGAGCAGTACTTC. It specifies CAWSSTGHEQYF.

The rearrangement joins TRBV29-1 to TRBJ2-1, with D possibly TRBD1 on 5 matching bases. This CDR3 is 13 amino acids long. Germline assignment: CDR1 SQVTM and CDR2 ANQGSEA. Trimming pared 7 bases from V and 7 bases from J, leaving 17 bases between. Written as DNA, the CDR3 is TGCAGCGCCATTATGGACATACTTAATGAGCAGTTCTTC. Translation: CSAIMDILNEQFF.

The chain combines TRBV20-1 with TRBJ1-1; D is uncertain. CDR3 length equals 15 residues. With 5 bases removed from V and 0 bases from J, the gap between germline ends came to 16 bases. CDR1 and CDR2 (germline): DFQATT, SNEGSKA (reference sequence). The CDR3 nucleotides read TGCAGTGCTCAAAGGACGGCCGAGATGAACACTGAAGCTTTCTTT. This encodes CSAQRTAEMNTEAFF.

The rearrangement links TRBV24-1 to TRBJ2-5; D remains ambiguous. There are 14 residues in the CDR3. The germline gives CDR1 KGHDR, CDR2 SFDVKD. The V gene lost 4 bases and the J gene lost 5 bases, with 13 bases spanning the gap. The CDR3: CATSDPTARETQYF. CDR3 in DNA: TGTGCCACCAGTGACCCGACCGCCCGGGAGACCCAGTACTTC.

The chain links TRBV20-1 to TRBJ2-2; D gene uncertain. The CDR3 has 15 amino acids. V dropped 2 bases and J dropped 2 bases, with 12 bases sitting between them. Per the germline V gene, CDR1 is DFQATT and CDR2 is SNEGSKA (reference sequence). This CDR3 reads CSARRAGRNTGELFF. CDR3 DNA: TGCAGTGCTAGACGGGCTGGAAGAAACACCGGGGAGCTGTTTTTT.

The chain joins TRBV9 to TRBJ2-7; D not resolved. Germline V CDR1 and CDR2: SGDLS, YYNGEE. Trimming pared 2 bases from V and 2 bases from J, leaving 14 bases between. The CDR3 covers 15 residues. In DNA, the CDR3 is TGTGCCAGCAGCGTTGGTAGTACTCAAACCTACGAGCAGTACTTC. This translates into CASSVGSTQTYEQYF.

CDR3 nucleotide sequence: TGTGCCAGCAGTTTATCCGCGGGGGCGAACACCGGGGAGCTGTTTTTT. It yields the protein CASSLSAGANTGELFF. This sequence joins TRBV12-3 or TRBV12-4 and TRBJ2-2; 7 bases map to TRBD2. The CDR3 is 16 amino acids. The V segment lost 2 bases and the J segment 0 bases; nucleotides outside the gene matches: 3.

The rearrangement joins TRBV27 to TRBJ2-1, with 10 bases fitting TRBD2. In germline, CDR1 is MNHEY, CDR2 SMNVEV (reference sequence). This CDR3 region has 13 residues. V lost 6 bases, J lost 10 bases, and 6 bases stayed unmatched. The CDR3 loop reads CASRIAGGNEQFF. CDR3 sequence (DNA): TGTGCCAGCAGGATAGCGGGGGGAAACGAGCAGTTCTTC.

The V and J genes are TRBV30 and TRBJ2-7; D gene uncertain. There are 11 residues in the CDR3. Between the trimmed V and J ends, which lost 7 bases and 0 bases, there was a span of 7 bases. The V gene's germline CDR1 is GTSNPN and CDR2 SVGIG (reference sequence). The CDR3 protein is CAFDTSYEQYF. The CDR3 region has the DNA TGTGCCTTCGACACCTCCTACGAGCAGTACTTC. The whole variable domain, remainder taken from reference TRBV30 and TRBJ2-7, is SQTIHQWPATLVQPVGSPLSLECTVEGTSNPNLYWYRQAAGRGLQLLFYSVGIGQISSEVPQNLSASRPQDRQFILSSKKLLLSDSGFYLCAFDTSYEQYFGPGTRLTVT.

The chain employs TRBV30 and TRBJ1-1; D call uncertain. Per germline, CDR1 GTSNPN and CDR2 SVGIG (reference sequence). The V end lost 0 bases, the J end lost 0 bases, and 8 bases lay between the germline ends. The CDR3 is 14 residues long. The CDR3 reads CAWSVRYLNTEAFF. As DNA, the CDR3 is TGTGCCTGGAGTGTACGGTACTTGAACACTGAAGCTTTCTTT.

CDR3 amino acids: CASSWTGPRTGELFF. The CDR3 nucleotides read TGCGCCAGCAGCTGGACAGGGCCCCGGACCGGGGAGCTGTTTTTT. V usage is TRBV5-1 and J usage is TRBJ2-2; TRBD1 matches at 8 bases. The CDR3 runs to 15 residues. V dropped 3 bases and J dropped 5; count of bases not matched to a gene: 6. The V gene's germline CDR1 is SGHRS and CDR2 YFSETQ.

This rearrangement joins TRBV10-3 to TRBJ2-2, with D hard to call. The V gene lost 4 bases and the J gene lost 6 bases, with 6 bases spanning the gap. Germline V lookup: CDR1 ENHRY, CDR2 SYGVKD. This CDR3 comprises 12 residues. CDR3 in DNA: TGTGCCATCAGTGGAGTCCCCGGGGAGCTGTTTTTT. This gives the protein CAISGVPGELFF.

The chain joins TRBV29-1 to TRBJ2-3; D remains unclear. Germline CDR1 reads SQVTM; CDR2 reads ANQGSEA. V was clipped by 3 bases and J by 6 bases, with 13 bases between them. The CDR3 loop spans 13 amino acids. The CDR3 protein is CSVDLADSDTQYF. Here the CDR3 DNA reads TGCAGCGTTGATCTGGCAGACTCCGATACGCAGTATTTT.

This chain links TRBV28 with TRBJ2-7; 11 bases are shared with TRBD2. CDR3 length: 13 residues. In germline, CDR1 is MDHEN, CDR2 SYDVKM. J was trimmed by 6 bases and V by 5 bases; bases with no gene match: 3. CDR3: CASSTSGRSEQYF. The DNA of the CDR3 is TGTGCCAGCAGTACTAGCGGGAGATCCGAGCAGTACTTC.

The chain is built from TRBV30 and TRBJ2-6; the match to TRBD1 covers 8 bases. CDR1 is GTSNPN, CDR2 SVGIG, per germline (reference sequence). CDR3 length: 17 residues. Trimming took 2 bases from V and 0 from J; bases not matched to a gene: 6. The CDR3 loop is CAWSSRTGHSGANVLTF. The CDR3 DNA is TGTGCCTGGAGTTCCCGGACAGGGCACTCTGGGGCCAACGTCCTGACTTTC.

The chain uses TRBV3-1 and TRBJ2-1; D is possibly TRBD1 (6 bases). Trimming took off 1 base at V and 8 bases at J, with 18 bases between the two ends. The CDR3 sequence is 16 residues long. The germline V gene has CDR1 LGHDT and CDR2 YNNKEL (reference sequence). CDR3 coding DNA: TGTGCCAGCAGCCAAGTGGTGACAGGTAGTCGGGATGAGCAGTTCTTC. Translating gives CASSQVVTGSRDEQFF.

The chain links TRBV7-2 to TRBJ2-5; possibly TRBD1 for D (5 bases). The CDR3 sequence is 13 residues long. V lost 5 bases and J lost 5, with 12 bases in between. Germline values: CDR1 SGHTA, CDR2 FQGNSA. The CDR3 spells CASSDGSGETQYF. The CDR3, as DNA: TGTGCCAGCAGCGATGGTTCAGGGGAGACCCAGTACTTC.

This clonotype was found once. The chain has TRBV23-1 and TRBJ1-1; D ambiguous. TRBV23-1 is marked as an open reading frame, function uncertain. Trimming shortened V by 0 bases and J by 4 bases, and 12 bases separated the two germline ends. The CDR3 contains 15 residues. The CDR3 DNA reads TGCGCCAGCAGTCAATCTGGGCTCCCCGCCACTGAAGCTTTCTTT. Protein sequence: CASSQSGLPATEAFF.

As to this clonotype: Germline and junction disagree at one end, which may indicate a read error. V and J are TRBV3-1 and TRBJ2-2; 8 bases are a match to TRBD1. CDR3 length: 18 amino acids. Germline V gives CDR1 LGHDT, CDR2 YNNKEL (reference sequence). The CDR3 spells CASNQDPVGTGNTGELFF. The CDR3, as DNA: TGTGCCAGCAACCAAGATCCGGTAGGGACAGGGAACACCGGGGAGCTGTTTTTT.

The V call is TRBV4-3, the J call TRBJ2-3; D call uncertain. V was clipped by 0 bases and J by 2 bases, with 9 bases between them. The germline CDR1 and CDR2 sequences are LGHNA and YSLEER. The CDR3 contains 15 residues. DNA of the CDR3: TGCGCCAGCAGCCAAGAGGGAATCGCCACAGATACGCAGTATTTT. It codes for CASSQEGIATDTQYF.

The gene calls are TRBV4-1 and TRBJ2-2; 7 nucleotides agree with TRBD1. Per germline, CDR1 MGHRA and CDR2 YSYEKL. V shed 0 bases, J shed 5 bases, and the junction held 9 bases outside the gene matches. The CDR3 loop spans 17 amino acids. CDR3 amino acids: CASSQDLQGRRTGELFF. The CDR3 DNA reads TGCGCCAGCAGCCAAGATTTACAGGGGCGGCGGACCGGGGAGCTGTTTTTT.

Worth noting for this clonotype: At one end the junction does not follow the germline gene, possibly because of a read error. This chain uses TRBV12-3 or TRBV12-4 with TRBJ2-1; 7 bases are shared with TRBD2. The CDR3 runs to 14 residues. The DNA for the CDR3 is TGTGCCAGCAGTTTCAGGCTAGCGGCCCATGAGCAGTCCTTC. It codes for CASSFRLAAHEQSF.

The V and J genes are TRBV5-4 and TRBJ2-7; 7 nucleotides align to TRBD2. Losses at the gene ends were 4 bases for V and 5 bases for J; bases not matched to a gene: 15. This CDR3 region has 16 residues. The germline V gene encodes CDR1 SGHNT and CDR2 YYREEE (reference sequence). The CDR3 reads CASSPGIRGRVHEQYF. The CDR3 coding sequence is TGTGCCAGCAGCCCGGGAATACGGGGGAGGGTCCACGAGCAGTACTTC.

This chain connects TRBV12-3 or TRBV12-4 to TRBJ1-2, with TRBD1 identical over 8 bases. After removal of 6 bases from V and 8 bases from J, the junction contained 5 bases not matched to a gene. The CDR3 consists of 12 residues. CDR3 coding DNA: TGTGCCAGCAGCCCCAGGGGGCGCGGCTACACCTTC. It specifies CASSPRGRGYTF.

The chain couples TRBV5-5 to TRBJ2-1; D is ambiguous. The V gene lost 4 bases and the J gene lost 4 bases, with 6 bases spanning the gap. Looked up from germline, CDR1 is SGHKS and CDR2 is YYEKEE (reference sequence). This CDR3 comprises 12 residues. CDR3 loop: CASSQRYNEQFF. The CDR3 DNA sequence: TGTGCCAGCAGCCAAAGGTACAATGAGCAGTTCTTC.